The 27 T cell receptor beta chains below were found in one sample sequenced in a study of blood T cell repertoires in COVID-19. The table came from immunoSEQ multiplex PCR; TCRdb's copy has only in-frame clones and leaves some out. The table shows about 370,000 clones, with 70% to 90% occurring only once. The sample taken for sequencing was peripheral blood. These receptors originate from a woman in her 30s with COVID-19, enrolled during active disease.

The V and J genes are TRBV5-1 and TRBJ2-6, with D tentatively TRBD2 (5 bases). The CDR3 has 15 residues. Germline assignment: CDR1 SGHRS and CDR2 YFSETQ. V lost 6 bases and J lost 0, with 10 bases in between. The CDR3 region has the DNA TGCGCCAGCATGGAGGCCGCCTCTGGGGCCAACGTCCTGACTTTC. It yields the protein CASMEAASGANVLTF.

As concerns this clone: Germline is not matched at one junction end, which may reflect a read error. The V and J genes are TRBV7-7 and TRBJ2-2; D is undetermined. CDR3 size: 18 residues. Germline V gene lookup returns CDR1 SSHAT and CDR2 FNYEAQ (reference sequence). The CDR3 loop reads CASSLAPRNTQNTGELFF. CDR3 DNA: TGTGCTAGCAGCTTAGCCCCTAGAAATACCCAAAACACCGGGGAGCTGTTTTTT.

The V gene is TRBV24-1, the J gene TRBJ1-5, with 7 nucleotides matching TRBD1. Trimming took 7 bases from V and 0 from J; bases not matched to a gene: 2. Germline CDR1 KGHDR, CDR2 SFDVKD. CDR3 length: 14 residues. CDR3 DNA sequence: TGTGCCACCAGGGACAGGAATAGCAATCAGCCCCAGCATTTT. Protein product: CATRDRNSNQPQHF.

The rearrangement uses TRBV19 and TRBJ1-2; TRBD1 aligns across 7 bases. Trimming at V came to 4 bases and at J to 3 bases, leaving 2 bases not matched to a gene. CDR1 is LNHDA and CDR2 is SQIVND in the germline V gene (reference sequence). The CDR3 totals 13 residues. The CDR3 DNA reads TGTGCCAGTAGTACAGGACAGGACTATGGCTACACCTTC. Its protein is CASSTGQDYGYTF.

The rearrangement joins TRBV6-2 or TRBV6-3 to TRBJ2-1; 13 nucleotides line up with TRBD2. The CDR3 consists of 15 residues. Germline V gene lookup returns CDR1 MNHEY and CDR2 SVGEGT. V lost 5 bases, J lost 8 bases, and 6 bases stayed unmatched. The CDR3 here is CASSLTSGRADEQFF. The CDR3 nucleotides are TGTGCCAGCAGTCTTACTAGCGGGAGGGCTGATGAGCAGTTCTTC.

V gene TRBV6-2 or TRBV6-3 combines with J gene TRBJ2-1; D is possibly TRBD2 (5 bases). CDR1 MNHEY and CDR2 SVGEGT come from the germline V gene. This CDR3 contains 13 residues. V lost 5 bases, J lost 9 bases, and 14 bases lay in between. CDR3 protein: CASSGSRGGEQFF. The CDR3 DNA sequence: TGTGCCAGCAGTGGGAGTAGAGGAGGTGAGCAGTTCTTC.

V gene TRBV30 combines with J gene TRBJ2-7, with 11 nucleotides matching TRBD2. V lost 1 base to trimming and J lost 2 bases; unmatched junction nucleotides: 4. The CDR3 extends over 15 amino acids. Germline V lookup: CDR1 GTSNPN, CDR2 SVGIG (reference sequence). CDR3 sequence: CAWSGGLADPYEQYV. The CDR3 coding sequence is TGTGCCTGGAGTGGGGGACTAGCGGACCCCTACGAGCAGTACGTC.

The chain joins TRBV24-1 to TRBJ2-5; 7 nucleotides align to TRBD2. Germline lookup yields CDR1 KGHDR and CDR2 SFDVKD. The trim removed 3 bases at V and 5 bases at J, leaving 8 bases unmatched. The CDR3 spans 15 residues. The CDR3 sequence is CATSDGQAGWETQYF. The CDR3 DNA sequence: TGTGCCACCAGTGATGGCCAAGCGGGGTGGGAGACCCAGTACTTC.

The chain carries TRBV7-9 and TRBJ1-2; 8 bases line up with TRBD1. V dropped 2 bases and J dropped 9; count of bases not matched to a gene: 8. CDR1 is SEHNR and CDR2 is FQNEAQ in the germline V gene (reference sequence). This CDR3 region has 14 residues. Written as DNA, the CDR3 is TGTGCCAGCAGCTTACCGGACAGGGCAGGAAGCTACACCTTC. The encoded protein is CASSLPDRAGSYTF. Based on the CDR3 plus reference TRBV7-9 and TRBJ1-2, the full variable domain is DTGVSQNPRHKITKRGQNVTFRCDPISEHNRLYWYRQTLGQGPEFLTYFQNEAQLEKSRLLSDRFSAERPKGSFSTLEIQRTEQGDSAMYLCASSLPDRAGSYTFGSGTRLTVV.

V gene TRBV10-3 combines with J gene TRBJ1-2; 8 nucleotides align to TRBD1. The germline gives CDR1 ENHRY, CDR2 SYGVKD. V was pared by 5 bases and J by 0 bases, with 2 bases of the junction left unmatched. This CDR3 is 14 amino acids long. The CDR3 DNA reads TGTGCCATCAGTCCGGACAGGGCTAACTATGGCTACACCTTC. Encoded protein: CAISPDRANYGYTF.

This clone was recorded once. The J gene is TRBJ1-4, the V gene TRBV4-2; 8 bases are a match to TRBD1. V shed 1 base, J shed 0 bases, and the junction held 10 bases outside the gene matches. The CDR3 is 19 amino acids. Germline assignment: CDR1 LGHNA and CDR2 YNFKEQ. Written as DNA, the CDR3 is TGTGCCAGCAGCCAAGGCCCTCCCGGGACAGGACCAACTAATGAAAAACTGTTTTTT. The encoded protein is CASSQGPPGTGPTNEKLFF.

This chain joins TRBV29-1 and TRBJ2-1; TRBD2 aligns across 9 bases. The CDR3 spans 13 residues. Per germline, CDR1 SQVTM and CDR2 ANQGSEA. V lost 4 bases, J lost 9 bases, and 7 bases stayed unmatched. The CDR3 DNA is TGCAGCGTTGGCCTAGCGGGATTAGCTGAGCAGTTCTTC. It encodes CSVGLAGLAEQFF.

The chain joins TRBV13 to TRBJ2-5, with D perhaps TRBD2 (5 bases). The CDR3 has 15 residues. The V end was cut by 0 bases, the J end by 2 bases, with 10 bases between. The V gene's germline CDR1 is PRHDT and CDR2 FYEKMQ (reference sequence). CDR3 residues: CASSLGDGEQETQYF. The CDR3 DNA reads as TGTGCCAGCAGCTTAGGGGACGGGGAACAAGAGACCCAGTACTTC.

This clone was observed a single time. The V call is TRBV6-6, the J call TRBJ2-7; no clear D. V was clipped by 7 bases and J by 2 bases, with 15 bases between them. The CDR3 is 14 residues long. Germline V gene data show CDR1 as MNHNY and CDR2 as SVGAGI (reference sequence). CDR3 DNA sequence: TGTGCCAGCACCGGAACGACGGGTACCTACGAGCAGTACTTC. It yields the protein CASTGTTGTYEQYF.

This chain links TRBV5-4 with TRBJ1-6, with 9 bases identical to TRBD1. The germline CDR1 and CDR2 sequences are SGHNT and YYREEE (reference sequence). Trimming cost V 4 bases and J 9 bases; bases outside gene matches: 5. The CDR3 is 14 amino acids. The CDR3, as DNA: TGTGCCAGCAGCACGGACAGGGGAGGTTCACCCCTCCACTTT. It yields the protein CASSTDRGGSPLHF.

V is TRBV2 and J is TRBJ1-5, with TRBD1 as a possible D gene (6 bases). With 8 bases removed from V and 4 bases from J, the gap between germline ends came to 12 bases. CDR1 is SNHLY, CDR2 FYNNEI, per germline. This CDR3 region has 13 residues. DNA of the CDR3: TGTGCCAGCTCAGGGGTGGGGAATCAGCCCCAGCATTTT. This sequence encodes CASSGVGNQPQHF.

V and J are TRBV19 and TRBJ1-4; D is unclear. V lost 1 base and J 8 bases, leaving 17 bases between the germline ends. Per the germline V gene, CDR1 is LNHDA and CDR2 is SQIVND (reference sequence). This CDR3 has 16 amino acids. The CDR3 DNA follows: TGTGCCAGTAGTATAGTGCGAGGGTCCATCAGGGAAAAACTGTTTTTT. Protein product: CASSIVRGSIREKLFF.

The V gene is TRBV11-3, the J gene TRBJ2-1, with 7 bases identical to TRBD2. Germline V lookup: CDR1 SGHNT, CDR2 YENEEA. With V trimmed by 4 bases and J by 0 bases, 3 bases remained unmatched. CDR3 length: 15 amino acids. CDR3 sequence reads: CASSSWTSSYNEQFF. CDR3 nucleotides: TGTGCCAGCAGCTCTTGGACTAGCTCCTACAATGAGCAGTTCTTC.

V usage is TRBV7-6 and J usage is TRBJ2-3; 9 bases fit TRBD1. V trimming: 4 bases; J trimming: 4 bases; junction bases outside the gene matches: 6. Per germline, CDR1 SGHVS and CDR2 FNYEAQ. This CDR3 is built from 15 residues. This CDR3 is CASSSRQGGSDTQYF. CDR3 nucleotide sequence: TGTGCCAGCAGCTCACGACAGGGGGGCTCAGATACGCAGTATTTT.

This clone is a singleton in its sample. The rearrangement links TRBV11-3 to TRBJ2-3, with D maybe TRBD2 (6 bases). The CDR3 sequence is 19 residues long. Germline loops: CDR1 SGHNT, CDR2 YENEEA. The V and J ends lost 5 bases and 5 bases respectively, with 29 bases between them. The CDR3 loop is CASSTRPLGGMGLVDTQYF. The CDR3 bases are TGTGCCAGCAGCACTCGCCCGCTTGGGGGGATGGGATTGGTAGATACGCAGTATTTT.

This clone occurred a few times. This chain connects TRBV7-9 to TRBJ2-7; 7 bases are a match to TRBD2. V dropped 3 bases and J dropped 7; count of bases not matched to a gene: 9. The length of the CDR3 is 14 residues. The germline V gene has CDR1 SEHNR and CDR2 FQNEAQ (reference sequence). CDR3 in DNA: TGTGCCAGCAGCTTGAGCGCGGGGGAAGAGGAGCAGTACTTC. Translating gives CASSLSAGEEEQYF.

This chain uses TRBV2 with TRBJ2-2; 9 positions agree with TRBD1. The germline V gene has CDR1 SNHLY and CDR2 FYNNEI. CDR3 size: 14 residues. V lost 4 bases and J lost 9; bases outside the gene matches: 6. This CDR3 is CASSVQGAGRELFF. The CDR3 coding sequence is TGTGCCAGCAGTGTACAGGGGGCTGGAAGGGAGCTGTTTTTT.

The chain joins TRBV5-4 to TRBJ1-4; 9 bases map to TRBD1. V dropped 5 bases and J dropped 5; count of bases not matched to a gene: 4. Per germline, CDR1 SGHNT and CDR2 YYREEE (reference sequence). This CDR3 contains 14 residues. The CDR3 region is CASSSGTGNEKLFF. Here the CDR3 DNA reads TGTGCCAGCAGTTCCGGGACAGGGAATGAAAAACTGTTTTTT.

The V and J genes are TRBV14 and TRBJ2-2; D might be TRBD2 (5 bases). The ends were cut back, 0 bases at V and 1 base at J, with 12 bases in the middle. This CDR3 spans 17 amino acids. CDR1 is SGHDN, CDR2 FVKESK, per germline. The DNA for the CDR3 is TGTGCCAGCAGCCAAGATGTGGCAGGAGGGAACACCGGGGAGCTGTTTTTT. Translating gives CASSQDVAGGNTGELFF.

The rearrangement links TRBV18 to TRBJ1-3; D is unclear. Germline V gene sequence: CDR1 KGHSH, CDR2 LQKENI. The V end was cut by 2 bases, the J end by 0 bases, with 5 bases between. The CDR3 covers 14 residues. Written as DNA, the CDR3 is TGTGCCAGCTCACCAGGCAACTCTGGAAACACCATATATTTT. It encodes CASSPGNSGNTIYF.

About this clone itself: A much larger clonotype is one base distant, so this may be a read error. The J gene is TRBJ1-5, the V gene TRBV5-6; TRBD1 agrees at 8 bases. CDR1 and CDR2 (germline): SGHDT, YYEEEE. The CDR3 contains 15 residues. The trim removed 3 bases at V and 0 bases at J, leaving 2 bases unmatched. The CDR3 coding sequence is TGTGCCAGCAGCTCACAGGGGGATAGCAATCAGCCCCAGCATTTT. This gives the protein CASSSQGDSNQPQHF.

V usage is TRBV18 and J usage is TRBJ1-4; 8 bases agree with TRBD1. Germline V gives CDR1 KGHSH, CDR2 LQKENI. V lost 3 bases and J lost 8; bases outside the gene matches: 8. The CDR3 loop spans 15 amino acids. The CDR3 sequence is CASSPNRGAGEKLFF. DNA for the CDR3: TGTGCCAGCTCACCGAACAGGGGGGCCGGGGAAAAACTGTTTTTT.